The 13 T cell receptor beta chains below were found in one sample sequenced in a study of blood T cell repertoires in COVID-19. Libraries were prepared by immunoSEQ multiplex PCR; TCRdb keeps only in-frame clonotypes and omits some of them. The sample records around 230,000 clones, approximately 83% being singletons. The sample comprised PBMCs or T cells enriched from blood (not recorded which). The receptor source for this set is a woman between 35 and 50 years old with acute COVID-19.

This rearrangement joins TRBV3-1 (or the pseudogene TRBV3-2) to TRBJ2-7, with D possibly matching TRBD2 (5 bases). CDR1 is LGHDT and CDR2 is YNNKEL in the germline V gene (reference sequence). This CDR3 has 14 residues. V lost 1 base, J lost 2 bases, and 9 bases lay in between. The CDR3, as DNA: TGTGCCAGCAGCCAAGCCACCGGGGCCTACGAGCAGTACTTC. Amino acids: CASSQATGAYEQYF.

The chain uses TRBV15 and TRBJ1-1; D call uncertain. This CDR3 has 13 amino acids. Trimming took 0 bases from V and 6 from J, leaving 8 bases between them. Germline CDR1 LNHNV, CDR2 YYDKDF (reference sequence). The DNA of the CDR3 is TGTGCCACCAGCAGAGAGCCCCAGGCTGAAGCTTTCTTT. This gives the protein CATSREPQAEAFF.

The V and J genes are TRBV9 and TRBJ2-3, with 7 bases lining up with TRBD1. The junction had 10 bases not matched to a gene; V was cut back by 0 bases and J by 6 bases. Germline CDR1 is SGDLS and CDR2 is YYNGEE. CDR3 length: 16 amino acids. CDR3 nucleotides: TGTGCCAGCAGCGTAGATAAGGGGGCAACGATGGATACGCAGTATTTT. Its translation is CASSVDKGATMDTQYF.

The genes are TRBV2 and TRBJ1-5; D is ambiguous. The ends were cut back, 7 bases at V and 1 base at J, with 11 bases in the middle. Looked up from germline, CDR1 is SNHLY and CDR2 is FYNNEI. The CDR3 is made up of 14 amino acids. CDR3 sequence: CASTSLGSNQPQHF. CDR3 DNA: TGTGCCAGCACCTCGTTGGGCAGCAATCAGCCCCAGCATTTT.

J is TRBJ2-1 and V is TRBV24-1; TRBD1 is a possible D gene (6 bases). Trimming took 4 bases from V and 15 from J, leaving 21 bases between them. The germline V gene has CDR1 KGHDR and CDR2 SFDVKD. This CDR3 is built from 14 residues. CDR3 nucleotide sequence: TGTGCCACCAGTGACCGCCTGGACAGTCCGGTATTGTTCTTC. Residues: CATSDRLDSPVLFF.

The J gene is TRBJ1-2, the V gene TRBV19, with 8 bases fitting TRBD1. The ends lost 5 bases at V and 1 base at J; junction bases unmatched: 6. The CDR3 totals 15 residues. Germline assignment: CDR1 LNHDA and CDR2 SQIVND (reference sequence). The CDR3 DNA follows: TGTGCCAGTAGTGGACGGACAGGGTATAACTATGGCTACACCTTC. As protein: CASSGRTGYNYGYTF.

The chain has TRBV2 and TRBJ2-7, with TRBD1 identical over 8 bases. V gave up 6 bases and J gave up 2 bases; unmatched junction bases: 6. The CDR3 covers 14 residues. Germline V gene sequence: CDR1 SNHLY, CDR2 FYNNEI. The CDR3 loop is CASRLQGGTYEQYF. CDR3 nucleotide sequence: TGTGCCAGCAGACTACAGGGGGGAACCTACGAGCAGTACTTC.

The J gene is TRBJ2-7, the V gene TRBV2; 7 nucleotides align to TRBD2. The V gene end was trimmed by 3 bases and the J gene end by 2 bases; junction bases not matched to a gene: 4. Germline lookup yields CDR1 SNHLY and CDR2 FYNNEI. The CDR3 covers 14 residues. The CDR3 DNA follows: TGTGCCAGCAGTGACCCCGGGACTACCTACGAGCAGTACTTC. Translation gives CASSDPGTTYEQYF.

Here the CDR3 DNA reads TGTGCCAGCAGCTTGGGAGCAAGCGGGAGGAGCTCCTACGAGCAGTACTTC. This encodes CASSLGASGRSSYEQYF. The V and J genes are TRBV5-6 and TRBJ2-7; 9 bases fit TRBD2. With 0 bases clipped from V and 0 bases from J, the junction kept 7 bases outside the gene matches. Germline V CDR1 and CDR2: SGHDT, YYEEEE. The CDR3 spans 17 residues.

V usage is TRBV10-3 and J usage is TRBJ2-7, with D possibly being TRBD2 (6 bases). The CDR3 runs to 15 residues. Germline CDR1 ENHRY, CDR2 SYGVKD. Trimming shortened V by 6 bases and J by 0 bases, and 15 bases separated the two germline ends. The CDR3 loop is CAISGGKGSSYEQYF. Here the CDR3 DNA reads TGTGCCATCAGCGGGGGAAAGGGCAGCTCCTACGAGCAGTACTTC.

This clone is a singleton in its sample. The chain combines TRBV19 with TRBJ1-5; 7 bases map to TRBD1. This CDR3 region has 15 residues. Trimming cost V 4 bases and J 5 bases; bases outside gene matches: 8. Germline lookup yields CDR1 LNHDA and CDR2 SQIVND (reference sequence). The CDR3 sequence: CASSTPDRAHQPQHF. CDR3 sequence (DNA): TGTGCCAGTAGTACTCCTGACAGGGCTCATCAGCCCCAGCATTTT.

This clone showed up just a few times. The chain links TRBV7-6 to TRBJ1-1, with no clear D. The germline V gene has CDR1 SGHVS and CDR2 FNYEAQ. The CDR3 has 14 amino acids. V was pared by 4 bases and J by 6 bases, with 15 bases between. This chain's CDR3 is CASSSGPGNPEAFF. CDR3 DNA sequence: TGTGCCAGCAGCTCCGGTCCGGGTAACCCTGAAGCTTTCTTT.

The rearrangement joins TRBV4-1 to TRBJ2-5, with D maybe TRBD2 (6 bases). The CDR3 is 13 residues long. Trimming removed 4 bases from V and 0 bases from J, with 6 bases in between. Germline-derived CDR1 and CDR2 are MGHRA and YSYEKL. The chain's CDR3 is CASSLADQETQYF. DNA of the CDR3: TGCGCCAGCAGCCTAGCGGACCAAGAGACCCAGTACTTC.